Below, one T cell receptor beta chain is given with its context. Its specificity is unknown. Trimming removed 3 bases from V and 7 bases from J, with 11 bases in between. This CDR3 region has 12 residues. Germline V gives CDR1 SQVTM, CDR2 ANQGSEA. These data are taken from a study of T cell repertoires in cytomegalovirus infection. Study as a whole: Public TCR beta signatures indicated both CMV infection and matching HLA type.

Study-wide results and caveats: In two of eight donors, the top clonotype was HLA-C-restricted CMV-specific. Cumulative public TCR beta family frequency identified CMV carriers with the relevant HLA.

In TCRdb, the reads were re-called with MiXCR into one record per CDR3 protein. The sample contains under 800,000 distinct CDR3 sequences, approximately 25% of which appear only once. Sequencing was done on a sample of CD8+ T cells from PBMCs. The chain recombines TRBV29-1 with TRBJ2-3; the D is unclear. The sequence was collected from a human donor in good health (CMV status not recorded). Some clones in this sample may be carry-over from other donors' samples. CDR3 DNA: TGCAGCGTTGAGATCAACCGAAATACGCAGTATTTT. It codes for CSVEINRNTQYF.